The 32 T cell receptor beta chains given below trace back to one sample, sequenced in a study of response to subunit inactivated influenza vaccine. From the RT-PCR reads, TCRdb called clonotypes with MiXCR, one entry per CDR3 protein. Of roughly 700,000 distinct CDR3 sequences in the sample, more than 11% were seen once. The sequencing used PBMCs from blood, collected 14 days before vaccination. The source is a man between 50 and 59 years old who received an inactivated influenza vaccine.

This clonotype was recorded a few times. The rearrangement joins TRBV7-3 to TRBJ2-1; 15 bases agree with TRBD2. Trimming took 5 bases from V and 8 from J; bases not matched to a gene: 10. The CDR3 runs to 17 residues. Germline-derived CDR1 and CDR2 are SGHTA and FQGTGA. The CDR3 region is CASSPRTSGRGWHEQFF. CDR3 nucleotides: TGTGCCAGCAGCCCCCGGACTAGCGGGAGGGGCTGGCATGAGCAGTTCTTC.

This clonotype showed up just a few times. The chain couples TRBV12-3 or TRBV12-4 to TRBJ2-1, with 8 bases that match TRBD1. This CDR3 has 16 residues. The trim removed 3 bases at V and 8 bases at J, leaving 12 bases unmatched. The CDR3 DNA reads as TGTGCCAGCAGTTTTCTGTCTGGGGCAGGGGGCGATGAGCAGTTCTTC. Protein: CASSFLSGAGGDEQFF.

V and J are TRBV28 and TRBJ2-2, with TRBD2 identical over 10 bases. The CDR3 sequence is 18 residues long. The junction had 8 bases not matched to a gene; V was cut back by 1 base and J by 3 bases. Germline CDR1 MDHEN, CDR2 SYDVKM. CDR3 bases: TGTGCCAGCAGTTTATCAGGTAGCGGGAGGCCTCACACCGGGGAGCTGTTTTTT. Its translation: CASSLSGSGRPHTGELFF.

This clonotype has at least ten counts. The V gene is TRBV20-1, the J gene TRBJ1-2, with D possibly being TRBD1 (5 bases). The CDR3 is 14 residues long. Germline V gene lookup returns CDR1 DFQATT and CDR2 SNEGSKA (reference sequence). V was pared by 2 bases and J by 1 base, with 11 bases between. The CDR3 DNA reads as TGCAGTGCTAGACCCCCGACAGTTAACTATGGCTACACCTTC. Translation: CSARPPTVNYGYTF.

The CDR3 DNA sequence: TGTGCCACCGGGACAGGGAACACCGGGGAGCTGTTTTTT. Protein: CATGTGNTGELFF. The V and J genes are TRBV16 and TRBJ2-2; 8 bases fit TRBD1. Losses at the gene ends were 10 bases for V and 1 base for J; bases not matched to a gene: 2. Germline loops: CDR1 KGHSY, CDR2 FQNENV. The CDR3 is made up of 13 amino acids.

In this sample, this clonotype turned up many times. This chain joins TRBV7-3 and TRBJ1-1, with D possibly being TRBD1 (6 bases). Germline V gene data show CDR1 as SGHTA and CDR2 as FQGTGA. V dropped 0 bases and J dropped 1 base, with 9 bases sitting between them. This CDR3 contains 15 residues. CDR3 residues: CASSLTQGRNTEAFF. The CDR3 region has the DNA TGTGCCAGCAGCTTAACGCAGGGGAGGAACACTGAAGCTTTCTTT.

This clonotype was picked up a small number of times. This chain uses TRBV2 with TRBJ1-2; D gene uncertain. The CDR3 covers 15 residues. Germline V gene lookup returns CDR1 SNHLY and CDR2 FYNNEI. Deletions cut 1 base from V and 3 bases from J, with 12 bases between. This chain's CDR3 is CASSEGPARDYGYTF. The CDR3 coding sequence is TGTGCCAGCAGTGAAGGTCCGGCCCGGGACTATGGCTACACCTTC.

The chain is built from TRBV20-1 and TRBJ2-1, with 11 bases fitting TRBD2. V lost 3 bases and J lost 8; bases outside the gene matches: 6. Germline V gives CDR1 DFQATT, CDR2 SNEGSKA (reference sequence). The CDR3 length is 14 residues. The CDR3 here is CSASQLAGVHEQFF. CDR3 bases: TGCAGTGCTAGTCAACTAGCGGGAGTTCATGAGCAGTTCTTC.

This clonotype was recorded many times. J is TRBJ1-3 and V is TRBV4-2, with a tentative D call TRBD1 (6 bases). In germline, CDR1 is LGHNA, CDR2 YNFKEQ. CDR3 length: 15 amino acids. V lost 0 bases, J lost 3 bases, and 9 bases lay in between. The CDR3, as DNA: TGTGCCAGCAGCCAAGAAGGGGGGTTTGGAAACACCATATATTTT. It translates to CASSQEGGFGNTIYF.

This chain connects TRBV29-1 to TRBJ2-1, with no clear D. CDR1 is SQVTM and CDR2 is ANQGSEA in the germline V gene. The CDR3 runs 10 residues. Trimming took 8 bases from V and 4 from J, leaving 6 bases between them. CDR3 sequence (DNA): TGCAGCTTTGGTTACAATGAGCAGTTCTTC. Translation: CSFGYNEQFF.

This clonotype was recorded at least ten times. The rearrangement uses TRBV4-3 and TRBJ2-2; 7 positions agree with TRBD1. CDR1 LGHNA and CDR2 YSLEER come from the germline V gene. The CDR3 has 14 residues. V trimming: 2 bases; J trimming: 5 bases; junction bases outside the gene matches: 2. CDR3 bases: TGCGCCAGCAGCCAATACAGGGGAACCGGGGAGCTGTTTTTT. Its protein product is CASSQYRGTGELFF.

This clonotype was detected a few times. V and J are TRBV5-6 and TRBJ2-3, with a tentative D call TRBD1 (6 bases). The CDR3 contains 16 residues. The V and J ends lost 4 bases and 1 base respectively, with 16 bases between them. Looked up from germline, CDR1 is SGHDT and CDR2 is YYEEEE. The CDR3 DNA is TGTGCCAGCAGCCCGGAACAGGGCCTACGCACAGATACGCAGTATTTT. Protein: CASSPEQGLRTDTQYF. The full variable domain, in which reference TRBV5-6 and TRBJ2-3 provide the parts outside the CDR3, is DAGVTQSPTHLIKTRGQQVTLRCSPKSGHDTVSWYQQALGQGPQFIFQYYEEEERQRGNFPDRFSGHQFPNYSSELNVNALLLGDSALYLCASSPEQGLRTDTQYFGPGTRLTVL.

As DNA, the CDR3 is TGCAGCGTTACCTTGACAGGGTCCTACGAGCAGTACTTC. Its translation is CSVTLTGSYEQYF. J is TRBJ2-7 and V is TRBV29-1; 7 bases map to TRBD1. With V trimmed by 5 bases and J by 1 base, 5 bases remained unmatched. Per the germline V gene, CDR1 is SQVTM and CDR2 is ANQGSEA. The CDR3 has 13 residues.

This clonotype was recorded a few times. Here the CDR3 DNA reads TGTGCCAGCAGCTTCAAGGAGGGCCGGAAGTACTTC. It encodes CASSFKEGRKYF. The chain joins TRBV7-8 to TRBJ2-5; possibly TRBD2 for D (6 bases). Trimming shortened V by 3 bases and J by 12 bases, and 14 bases separated the two germline ends. This CDR3 contains 12 residues. CDR1 SGHVS and CDR2 FQNEAQ come from the germline V gene.

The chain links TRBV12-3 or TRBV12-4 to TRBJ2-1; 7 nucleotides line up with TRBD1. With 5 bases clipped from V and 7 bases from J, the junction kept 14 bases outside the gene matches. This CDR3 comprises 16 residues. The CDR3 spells CASSGGQTYTSNEQFF. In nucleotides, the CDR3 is TGTGCCAGCAGTGGGGGACAGACATATACCTCTAATGAGCAGTTCTTC.

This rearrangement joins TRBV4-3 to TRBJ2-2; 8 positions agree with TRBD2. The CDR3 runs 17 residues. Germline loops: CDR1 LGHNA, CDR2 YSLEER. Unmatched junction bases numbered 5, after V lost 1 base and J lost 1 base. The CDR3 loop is CASSQGSAGGNTGELFF. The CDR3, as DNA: TGCGCCAGCAGCCAAGGTTCTGCGGGGGGGAACACCGGGGAGCTGTTTTTT.

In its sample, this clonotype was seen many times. Here the CDR3 reads CSVPRQDGYTF. For the CDR3, the DNA is TGCAGCGTTCCCCGACAGGATGGCTACACCTTC. The rearrangement joins TRBV29-1 to TRBJ1-2; D perhaps matches TRBD1 (6 bases). Germline assignment: CDR1 SQVTM and CDR2 ANQGSEA. This CDR3 contains 11 residues. Trimming removed 5 bases at V and 6 bases at J, with 10 bases between.

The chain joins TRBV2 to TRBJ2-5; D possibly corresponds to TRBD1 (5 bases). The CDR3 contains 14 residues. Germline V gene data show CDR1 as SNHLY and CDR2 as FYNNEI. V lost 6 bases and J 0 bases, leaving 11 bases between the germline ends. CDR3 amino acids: CASRADRNQETQYF. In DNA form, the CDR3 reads TGTGCCAGCAGGGCCGACAGAAACCAAGAGACCCAGTACTTC.

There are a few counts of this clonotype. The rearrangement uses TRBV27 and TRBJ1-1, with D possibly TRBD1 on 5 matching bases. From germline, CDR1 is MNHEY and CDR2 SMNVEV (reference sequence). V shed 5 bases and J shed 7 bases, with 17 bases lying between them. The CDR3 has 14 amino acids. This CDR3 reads CASSLTLDRNEAFF. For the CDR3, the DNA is TGTGCCAGCAGTCTGACCCTTGACAGAAATGAAGCTTTCTTT.

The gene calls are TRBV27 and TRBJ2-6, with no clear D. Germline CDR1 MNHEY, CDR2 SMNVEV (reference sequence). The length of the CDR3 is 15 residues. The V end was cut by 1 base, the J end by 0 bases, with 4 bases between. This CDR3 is CASSLYYSGANVLTF. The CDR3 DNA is TGTGCCAGCAGTTTATATTACTCTGGGGCCAACGTCCTGACTTTC.

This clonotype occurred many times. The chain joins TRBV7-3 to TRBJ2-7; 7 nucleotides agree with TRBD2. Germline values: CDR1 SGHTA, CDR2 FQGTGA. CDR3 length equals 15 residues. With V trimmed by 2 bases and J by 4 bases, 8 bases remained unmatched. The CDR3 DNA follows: TGTGCCAGCAGCTTAGCGGCTAGCGGCAAGTACGAGCAGTACTTC. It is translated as CASSLAASGKYEQYF. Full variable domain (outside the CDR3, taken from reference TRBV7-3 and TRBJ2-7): GAGVSQTPSNKVTEKGKYVELRCDPISGHTALYWYRQSLGQGPEFLIYFQGTGAADDSGLPNDRFFAVRPEGSVSTLKIQRTERGDSAVYLCASSLAASGKYEQYFGPGTRLTVT.

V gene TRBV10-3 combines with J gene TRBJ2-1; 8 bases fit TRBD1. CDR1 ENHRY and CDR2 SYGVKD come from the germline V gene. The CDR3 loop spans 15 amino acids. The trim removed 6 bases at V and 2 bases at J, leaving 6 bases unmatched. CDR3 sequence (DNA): TGTGCCATCAGAGGGACAGGCAAAGCCTACAATGAGCAGTTCTTC. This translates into CAIRGTGKAYNEQFF.

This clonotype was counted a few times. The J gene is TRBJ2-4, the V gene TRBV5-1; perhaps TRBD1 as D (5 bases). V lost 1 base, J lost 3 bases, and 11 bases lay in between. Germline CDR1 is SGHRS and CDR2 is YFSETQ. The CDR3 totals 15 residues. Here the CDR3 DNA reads TGCGCCAGCAGCTTGTCAGGGATAGACAAAAACATTCAGTACTTC. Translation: CASSLSGIDKNIQYF.

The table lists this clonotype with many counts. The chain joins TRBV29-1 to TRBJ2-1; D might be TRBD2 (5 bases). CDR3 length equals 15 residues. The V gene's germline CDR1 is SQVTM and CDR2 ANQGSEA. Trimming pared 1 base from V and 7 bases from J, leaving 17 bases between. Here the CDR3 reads CSVEGVGGPGNEQFF. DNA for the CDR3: TGCAGCGTTGAAGGGGTTGGAGGCCCGGGAAATGAGCAGTTCTTC.

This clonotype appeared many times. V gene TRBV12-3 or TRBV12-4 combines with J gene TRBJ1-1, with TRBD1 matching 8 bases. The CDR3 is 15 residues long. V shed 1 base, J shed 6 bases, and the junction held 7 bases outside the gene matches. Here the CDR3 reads CASSLGDRPLAEAFF. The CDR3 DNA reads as TGTGCCAGCAGTTTAGGGGACAGGCCATTGGCTGAAGCTTTCTTT.

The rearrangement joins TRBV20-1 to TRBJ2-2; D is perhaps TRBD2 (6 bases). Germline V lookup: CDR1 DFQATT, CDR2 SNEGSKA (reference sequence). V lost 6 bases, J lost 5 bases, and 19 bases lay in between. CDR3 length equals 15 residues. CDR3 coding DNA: TGCAGTGCCCAGCGGGCTAGCGCCCGGACCGGGGAGCTGTTTTTT. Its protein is CSAQRASARTGELFF.

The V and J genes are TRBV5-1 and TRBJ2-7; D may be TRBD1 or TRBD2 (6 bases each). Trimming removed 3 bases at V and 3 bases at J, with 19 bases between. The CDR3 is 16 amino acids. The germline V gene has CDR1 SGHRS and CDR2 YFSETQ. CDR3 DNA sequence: TGCGCCAGCAGCTCATCAGGGGAGGTGACCCTCTACGAGCAGTACTTC. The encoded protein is CASSSSGEVTLYEQYF.

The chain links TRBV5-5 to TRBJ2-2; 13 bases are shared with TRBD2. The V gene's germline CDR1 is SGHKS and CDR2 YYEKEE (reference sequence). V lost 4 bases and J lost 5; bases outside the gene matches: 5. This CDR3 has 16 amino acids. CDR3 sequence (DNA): TGTGCCAGCAGCCCGTGGACTAGCGGGAGAACCGGGGAGCTGTTTTTT. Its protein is CASSPWTSGRTGELFF.

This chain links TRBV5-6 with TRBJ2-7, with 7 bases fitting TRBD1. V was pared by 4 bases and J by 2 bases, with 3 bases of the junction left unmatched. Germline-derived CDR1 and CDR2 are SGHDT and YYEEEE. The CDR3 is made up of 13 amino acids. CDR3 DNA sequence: TGTGCCAGCAGCAATACAGGGGCCTACGAGCAGTACTTC. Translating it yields CASSNTGAYEQYF.

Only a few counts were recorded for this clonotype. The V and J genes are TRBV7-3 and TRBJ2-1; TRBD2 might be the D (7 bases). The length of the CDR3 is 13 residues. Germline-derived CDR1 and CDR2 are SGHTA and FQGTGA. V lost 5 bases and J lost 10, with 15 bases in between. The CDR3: CASSLGGPYEQFF. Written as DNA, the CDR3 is TGTGCCAGCAGCCTCGGGGGGCCTTACGAGCAGTTCTTC. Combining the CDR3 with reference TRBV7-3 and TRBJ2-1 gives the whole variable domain GAGVSQTPSNKVTEKGKYVELRCDPISGHTALYWYRQSLGQGPEFLIYFQGTGAADDSGLPNDRFFAVRPEGSVSTLKIQRTERGDSAVYLCASSLGGPYEQFFGPGTRLTVL.

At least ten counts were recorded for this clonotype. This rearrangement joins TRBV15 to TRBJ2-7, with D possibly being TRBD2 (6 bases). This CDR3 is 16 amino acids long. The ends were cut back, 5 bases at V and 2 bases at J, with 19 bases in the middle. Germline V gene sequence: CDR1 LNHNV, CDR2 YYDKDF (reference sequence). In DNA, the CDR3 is TGTGCCACCAGCGGACTACCCGGCCAGACGACCTACGAGCAGTACTTC. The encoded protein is CATSGLPGQTTYEQYF. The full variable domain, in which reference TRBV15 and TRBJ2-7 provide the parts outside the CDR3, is DAMVIQNPRYQVTQFGKPVTLSCSQTLNHNVMYWYQQKSSQAPKLLFHYYDKDFNNEADTPDNFQSRRPNTSFCFLDIRSPGLGDTAMYLCATSGLPGQTTYEQYFGPGTRLTVT.

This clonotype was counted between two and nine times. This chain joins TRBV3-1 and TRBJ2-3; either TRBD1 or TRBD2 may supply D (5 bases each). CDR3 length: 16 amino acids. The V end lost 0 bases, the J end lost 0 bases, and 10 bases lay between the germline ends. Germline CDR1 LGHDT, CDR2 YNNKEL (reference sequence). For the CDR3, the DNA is TGTGCCAGCAGCCAAGATCAGGGACGAAGCACAGATACGCAGTATTTT. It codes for CASSQDQGRSTDTQYF.